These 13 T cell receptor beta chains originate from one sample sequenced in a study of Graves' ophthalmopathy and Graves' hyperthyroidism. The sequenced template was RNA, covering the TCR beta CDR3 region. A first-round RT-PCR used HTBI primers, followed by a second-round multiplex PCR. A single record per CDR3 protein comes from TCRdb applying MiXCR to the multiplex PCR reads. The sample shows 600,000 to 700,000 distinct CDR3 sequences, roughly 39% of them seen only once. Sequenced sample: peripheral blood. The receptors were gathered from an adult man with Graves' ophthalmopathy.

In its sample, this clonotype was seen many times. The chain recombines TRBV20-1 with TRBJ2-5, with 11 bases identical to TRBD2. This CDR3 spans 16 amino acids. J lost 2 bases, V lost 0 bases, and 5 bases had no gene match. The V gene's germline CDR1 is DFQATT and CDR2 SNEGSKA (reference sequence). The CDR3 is CSARDLAGGLQETQYF. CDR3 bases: TGCAGTGCTAGAGATCTAGCGGGGGGACTTCAAGAGACCCAGTACTTC.

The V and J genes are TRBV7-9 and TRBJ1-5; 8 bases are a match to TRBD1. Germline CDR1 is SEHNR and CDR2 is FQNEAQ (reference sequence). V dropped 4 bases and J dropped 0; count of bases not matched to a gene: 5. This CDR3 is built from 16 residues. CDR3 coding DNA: TGTGCCAGCAGCTCAGGGGGCGAGGTTAGCAATCAGCCCCAGCATTTT. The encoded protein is CASSSGGEVSNQPQHF.

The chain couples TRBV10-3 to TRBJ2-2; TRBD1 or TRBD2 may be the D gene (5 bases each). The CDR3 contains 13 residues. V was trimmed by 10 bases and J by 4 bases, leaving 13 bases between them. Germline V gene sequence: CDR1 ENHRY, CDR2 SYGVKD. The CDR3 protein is CASSRGPTGELFF. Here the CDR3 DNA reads TGTGCCAGCAGCCGGGGCCCCACCGGGGAGCTGTTTTTT.

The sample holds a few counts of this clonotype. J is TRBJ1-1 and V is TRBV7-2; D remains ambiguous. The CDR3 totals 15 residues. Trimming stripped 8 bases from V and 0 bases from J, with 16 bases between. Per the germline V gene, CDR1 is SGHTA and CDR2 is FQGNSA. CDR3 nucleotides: TGTGCCAGCTCACCCGAGGCGCGCATGAACACTGAAGCTTTCTTT. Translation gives CASSPEARMNTEAFF.

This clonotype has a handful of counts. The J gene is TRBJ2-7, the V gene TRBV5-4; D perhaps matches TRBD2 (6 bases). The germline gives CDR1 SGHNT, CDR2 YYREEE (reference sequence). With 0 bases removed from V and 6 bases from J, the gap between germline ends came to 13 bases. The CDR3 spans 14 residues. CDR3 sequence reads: CASSLGGAGTEQYF. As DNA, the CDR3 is TGTGCCAGCAGCTTGGGCGGGGCCGGGACCGAGCAGTACTTC.

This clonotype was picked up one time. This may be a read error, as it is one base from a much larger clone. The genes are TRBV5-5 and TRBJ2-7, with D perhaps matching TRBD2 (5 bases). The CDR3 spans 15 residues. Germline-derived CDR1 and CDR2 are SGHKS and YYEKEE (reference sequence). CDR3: CASSLEEGSSDEQYF. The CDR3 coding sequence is TGTGCCAGCAGCTTGGAAGAGGGAAGCTCCGACGAGCAGTACTTC.

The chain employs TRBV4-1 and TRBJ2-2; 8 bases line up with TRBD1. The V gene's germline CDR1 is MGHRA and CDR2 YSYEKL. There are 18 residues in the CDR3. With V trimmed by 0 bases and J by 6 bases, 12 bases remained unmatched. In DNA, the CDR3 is TGCGCCAGCAGCCAAGAAGGTTCGGGATACAGGGGGGCCGGGGAGCTGTTTTTT. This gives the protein CASSQEGSGYRGAGELFF.

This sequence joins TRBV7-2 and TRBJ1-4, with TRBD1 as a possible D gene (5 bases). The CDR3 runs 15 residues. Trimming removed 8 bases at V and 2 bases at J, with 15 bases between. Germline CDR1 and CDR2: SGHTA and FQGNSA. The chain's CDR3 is CASGGGGSTNEKLFF. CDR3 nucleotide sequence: TGTGCCAGCGGCGGGGGGGGATCCACTAATGAAAAACTGTTTTTT.

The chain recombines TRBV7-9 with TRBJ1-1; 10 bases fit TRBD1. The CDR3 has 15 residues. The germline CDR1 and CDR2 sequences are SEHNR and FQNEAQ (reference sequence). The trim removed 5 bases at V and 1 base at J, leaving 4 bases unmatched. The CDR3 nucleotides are TGTGCCAGCAGCCCCCGGACAGGGGGGAACACTGAAGCTTTCTTT. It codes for CASSPRTGGNTEAFF.

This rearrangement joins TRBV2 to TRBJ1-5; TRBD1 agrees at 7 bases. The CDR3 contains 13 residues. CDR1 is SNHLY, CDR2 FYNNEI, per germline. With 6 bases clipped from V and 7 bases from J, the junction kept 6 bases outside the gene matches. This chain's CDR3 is CASSEGTEQPQHF. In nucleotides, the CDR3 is TGTGCCAGCAGCGAGGGGACAGAACAGCCCCAGCATTTT.

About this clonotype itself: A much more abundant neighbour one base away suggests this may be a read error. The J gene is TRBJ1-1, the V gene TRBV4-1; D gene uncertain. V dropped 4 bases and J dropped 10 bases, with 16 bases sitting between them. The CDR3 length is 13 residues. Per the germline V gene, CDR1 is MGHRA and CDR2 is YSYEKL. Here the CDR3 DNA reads TGCGCCAGCAGCCGCGAACTGGGAGCAGGAGCTTTCTTT. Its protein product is CASSRELGAGAFF.

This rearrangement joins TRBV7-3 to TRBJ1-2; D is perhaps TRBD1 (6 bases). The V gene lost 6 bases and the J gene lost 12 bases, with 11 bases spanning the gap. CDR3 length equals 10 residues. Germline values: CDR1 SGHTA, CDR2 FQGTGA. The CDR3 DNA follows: TGTGCCAGCAGTAGGCAGGGGAACACCTTC. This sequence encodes CASSRQGNTF.

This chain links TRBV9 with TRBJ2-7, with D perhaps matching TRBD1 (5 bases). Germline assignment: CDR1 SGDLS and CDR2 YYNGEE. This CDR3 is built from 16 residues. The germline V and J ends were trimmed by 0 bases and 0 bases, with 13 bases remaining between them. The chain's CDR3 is CASSVEWTPPSYEQYF. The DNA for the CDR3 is TGTGCCAGCAGCGTAGAGTGGACACCACCCTCCTACGAGCAGTACTTC.